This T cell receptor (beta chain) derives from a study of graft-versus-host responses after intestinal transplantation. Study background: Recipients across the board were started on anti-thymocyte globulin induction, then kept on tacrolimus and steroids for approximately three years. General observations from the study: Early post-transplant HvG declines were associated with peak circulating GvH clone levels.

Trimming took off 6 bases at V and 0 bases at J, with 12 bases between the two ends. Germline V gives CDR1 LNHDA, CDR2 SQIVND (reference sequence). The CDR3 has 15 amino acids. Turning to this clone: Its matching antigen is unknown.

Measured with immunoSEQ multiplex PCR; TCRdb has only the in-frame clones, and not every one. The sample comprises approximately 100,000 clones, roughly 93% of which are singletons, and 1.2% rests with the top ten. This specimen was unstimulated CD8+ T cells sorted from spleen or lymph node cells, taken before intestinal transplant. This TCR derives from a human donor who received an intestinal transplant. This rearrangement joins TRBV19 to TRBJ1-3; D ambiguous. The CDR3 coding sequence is TGTGCCAGTAGCCTCATGAGGGCCTCTGGAAACACCATATATTTT. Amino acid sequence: CASSLMRASGNTIYF. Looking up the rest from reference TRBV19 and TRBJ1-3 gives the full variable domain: DGGITQSPKYLFRKEGQNVTLSCEQNLNHDAMYWYRQDPGQGLRLIYYSQIVNDFQKGDIAEGYSVSREKKESFPLTVTSAQKNPTAFYLCASSLMRASGNTIYFGEGSWLTVV.